These 26 T cell receptor beta chains share one sample of origin, sequenced in a study of blood T cells in healthy people across ages (dated by TCRdb to the mid-2010s). Library preparation employed 5' RACE. For sequencing, an Illumina HiSeq 2500 was employed. A second PCR of about 7 to 12 cycles was run with a J-beta primer mix and a sample-barcoded 5' primer. Through fastp at Q25 and MiXCR, TCRdb rebuilt clones from the public reads, retaining in-frame beta chains. One record per CDR3 amino acid sequence lists the most common genes and DNA. Across this sample there are roughly 1,000,000 distinct CDR3 sequences, with around 27% seen only once. The top ten clonotypes cover approximately 0.75% of the sample. The same data also contributed to another study, on T cells of mothers and their children.

The sample taken for sequencing was blood. The receptors here all came from a girl aged 2-9 years in good health.

The chain links TRBV6-6 to TRBJ2-3, with D uncertain. CDR1 is MNHNY and CDR2 is SVGAGI in the germline V gene (reference sequence). Trimming took off 7 bases at V and 2 bases at J, with 7 bases between the two ends. The CDR3 totals 12 residues. DNA of the CDR3: TGTGCCAGCATCGGGTACACAGATACGCAGTATTTT. It yields the protein CASIGYTDTQYF.

The genes are TRBV29-1 and TRBJ1-1; TRBD1 matches 7 bases. CDR3 length: 14 amino acids. CDR1 and CDR2 from the germline V gene are SQVTM and ANQGSEA. V lost 7 bases and J lost 8; bases outside the gene matches: 16. In nucleotides, the CDR3 is TGCAGCGCACGCCCGCTACTCAAGACAGGGGAAGCTTTCTTT. Residues: CSARPLLKTGEAFF.

This clonotype was found a few times. J is TRBJ2-2 and V is TRBV5-5; the D gene is possibly TRBD2 (6 bases). The germline CDR1 and CDR2 sequences are SGHKS and YYEKEE (reference sequence). Trimming left V 1 base short and J 4 bases short, with 11 bases between. The CDR3 has 15 amino acids. CDR3 DNA sequence: TGTGCCAGCAGCTTGCCCGGGGGACCCACCGGGGAGCTGTTTTTT. It codes for CASSLPGGPTGELFF. Together with reference TRBV5-5 and TRBJ2-2, the CDR3 gives the full variable domain: DAGVTQSPTHLIKTRGQQVTLRCSPISGHKSVSWYQQVLGQGPQFIFQYYEKEERGRGNFPDRFSARQFPNYSSELNVNALLLGDSALYLCASSLPGGPTGELFFGEGSRLTVL.

There are a few counts of this clonotype. The V and J genes are TRBV21-1 and TRBJ2-5; TRBD1, the D gene given by the table, was not confirmed from the DNA. TRBV21-1 is a known pseudogene. The CDR3 sequence is 13 residues long. CDR3 protein: CASSPMGGETQYF. The CDR3 nucleotides read TGTGCCAGCAGCCCTATGGGGGGAGAGACCCAGTACTTC.

The chain uses TRBV29-1 and TRBJ1-2; D unresolved. V dropped 4 bases and J dropped 5 bases, with 14 bases sitting between them. There are 13 residues in the CDR3. The germline V gene has CDR1 SQVTM and CDR2 ANQGSEA. CDR3 protein: CSVVIGKSYGYTF. The CDR3 DNA sequence: TGCAGCGTTGTGATCGGCAAGTCTTATGGCTACACCTTC.

This chain joins TRBV7-3 and TRBJ2-1; D might be TRBD1 (6 bases). Germline V gives CDR1 SGHTA, CDR2 FQGTGA. CDR3 length: 15 amino acids. Trimming took 2 bases from V and 15 from J, leaving 23 bases between them. CDR3 sequence (DNA): TGTGCCAGCAGCTTACGAGGGGGAACAAATTCATACTGGTTCTTC. This codes for CASSLRGGTNSYWFF.

This clonotype was observed a handful of times. V gene TRBV25-1 combines with J gene TRBJ1-1; perhaps TRBD1 as D (5 bases). The germline CDR1 and CDR2 sequences are MGHDK and SYGVNS. V shed 1 base and J shed 8 bases, with 5 bases lying between them. The CDR3 spans 11 residues. CDR3 nucleotides: TGTGCCAGCAGTGAATGGGGGGAAGCTTTCTTT. Amino acid sequence: CASSEWGEAFF.

This clonotype was found a few times. The chain couples TRBV7-9 to TRBJ2-2, with D unresolved. Between the trimmed V and J ends, which lost 2 bases and 1 base, there was a span of 11 bases. This CDR3 region has 16 residues. Germline values: CDR1 SEHNR, CDR2 FQNEAQ (reference sequence). CDR3 sequence: CASSLPVAVNTGELFF. The CDR3 bases are TGTGCCAGCAGCTTACCGGTGGCGGTGAACACCGGGGAGCTGTTTTTT.

There are a few counts of this clonotype. The rearrangement joins TRBV5-1 to TRBJ2-3, with TRBD1 as a possible D gene (6 bases). The CDR3 sequence is 15 residues long. From germline, CDR1 is SGHRS and CDR2 YFSETQ. V was pared by 4 bases and J by 0 bases, with 12 bases between. The CDR3 sequence is CASSRTTGSTDTQYF. CDR3 sequence (DNA): TGCGCCAGCAGCCGAACCACAGGGAGCACAGATACGCAGTATTTT. Full variable domain (missing parts from reference TRBV5-1 and TRBJ2-3): KAGVTQTPRYLIKTRGQQVTLSCSPISGHRSVSWYQQTPGQGLQFLFEYFSETQRNKGNFPGRFSGRQFSNSRSEMNVSTLELGDSALYLCASSRTTGSTDTQYFGPGTRLTVL.

The chain recombines TRBV4-1 with TRBJ2-1; 7 nucleotides agree with TRBD2. V lost 2 bases and J lost 10; bases outside the gene matches: 5. The germline V gene encodes CDR1 MGHRA and CDR2 YSYEKL. The CDR3 sequence is 13 residues long. The CDR3 protein is CASSQQTSHEQFF. The CDR3 DNA reads as TGCGCCAGCAGCCAACAGACTAGCCACGAGCAGTTCTTC.

This clonotype was detected once. The chain has TRBV7-9 and TRBJ1-2; tentative D call: TRBD1 (5 bases). The CDR3 is made up of 14 amino acids. Germline V gene lookup returns CDR1 SEHNR and CDR2 FQNEAQ (reference sequence). Trimming took 2 bases from V and 4 from J, leaving 11 bases between them. The CDR3 sequence: CASSLSDSAYGYTF. The CDR3 DNA is TGTGCCAGCAGCTTATCCGACAGCGCCTATGGCTACACCTTC.

The table lists this clonotype with a few counts. This rearrangement joins TRBV28 to TRBJ2-5; maybe TRBD2 (5 bases). The last part of the DNA fits TRBJ2-1 better; the J call may be wrong. The CDR3 totals 18 residues. Per the germline V gene, CDR1 is MDHEN and CDR2 is SYDVKM. This chain's CDR3 is CASSTYYREGPVYNEQFF. In nucleotides, the CDR3 is TGTGCCAGCAGTACCTACTACAGAGAGGGCCCGGTGTACAATGAGCAGTTCTTC.

The genes are TRBV5-1 and TRBJ2-1; 8 bases align to TRBD2. The CDR3 loop spans 15 amino acids. CDR1 and CDR2 from the germline V gene are SGHRS and YFSETQ. The V segment lost 2 bases and the J segment 7 bases; nucleotides outside the gene matches: 8. CDR3 bases: TGCGCCAGCAGCTTAGGGACTAGGGGAGAGAATGAGCAGTTCTTC. It encodes CASSLGTRGENEQFF.

This sequence joins TRBV20-1 and TRBJ2-1; perhaps TRBD1 as D (6 bases). With 4 bases removed from V and 7 bases from J, the gap between germline ends came to 8 bases. The CDR3 totals 11 residues. The germline V gene encodes CDR1 DFQATT and CDR2 SNEGSKA (reference sequence). DNA of the CDR3: TGCAGTGCTATACAGGGAAATGAGCAGTTCTTC. Translation gives CSAIQGNEQFF.

This clonotype occurred a few times. The rearrangement uses TRBV7-2 and TRBJ1-4; D is ambiguous. The CDR3 extends over 13 amino acids. V was trimmed by 7 bases and J by 8 bases, leaving 14 bases between them. Germline V gene lookup returns CDR1 SGHTA and CDR2 FQGNSA. The CDR3 bases are TGTGCCAGCACCACGAGGGAGCGGGAAAAACTGTTTTTT. Amino acids: CASTTREREKLFF.

This clonotype was recorded a few times. The chain couples TRBV7-9 to TRBJ2-5, with D maybe TRBD1 (6 bases). The CDR3 runs 15 residues. Trimming stripped 0 bases from V and 4 bases from J, with 12 bases between. The germline CDR1 and CDR2 sequences are SEHNR and FQNEAQ (reference sequence). CDR3 nucleotide sequence: TGTGCCAGCAGCTTAGCTGCAGGGGTGGCAGAGACCCAGTACTTC. Translation: CASSLAAGVAETQYF.

The V gene is TRBV10-2, the J gene TRBJ2-5; D not resolved. The J call is doubtful: the DNA matches TRBJ2-7 better. There are 12 residues in the CDR3. Per the germline V gene, CDR1 is WSHSY and CDR2 is SAAADI. DNA of the CDR3: TGCGCCAGCACTCCAGTGAGCTACGAGCAGTACTTC. Translating it yields CASTPVSYEQYF.

This chain connects TRBV6-6 to TRBJ1-1; D is ambiguous. Trimming took 2 bases from V and 8 from J, leaving 3 bases between them. Germline-derived CDR1 and CDR2 are MNHNY and SVGAGI (reference sequence). This CDR3 is 10 amino acids long. The CDR3 region is CASSYDEAFF. CDR3 sequence (DNA): TGTGCCAGCAGTTACGACGAAGCTTTCTTT.

The CDR3 sequence is CASGRTGSTDTQYF. As DNA, the CDR3 is TGTGCCAGCGGCCGGACAGGGAGCACAGATACGCAGTATTTT. The chain links TRBV2 to TRBJ2-3, with 8 bases lining up with TRBD1. Unmatched junction bases numbered 4, after V lost 8 bases and J lost 0 bases. This CDR3 region has 14 residues. From germline, CDR1 is SNHLY and CDR2 FYNNEI.

This rearrangement joins TRBV2 to TRBJ2-5; 7 bases line up with TRBD1. Matching the DNA end better, TRBJ2-7 makes the J call doubtful. Germline V lookup: CDR1 SNHLY, CDR2 FYNNEI. The CDR3 covers 14 residues. DNA for the CDR3: TGTGCCAGCAACTCTGGACAGGACGCTTACGAGCAGTACTTC. It yields the protein CASNSGQDAYEQYF.

The chain uses TRBV28 and TRBJ2-5; the match to TRBD2 covers 13 bases. The end of the DNA fits TRBJ2-1 better, so the J call may be wrong. CDR1 and CDR2 from the germline V gene are MDHEN and SYDVKM. The CDR3 spans 16 residues. Here the CDR3 reads CASSLPSTSGRIEQFF. Written as DNA, the CDR3 is TGTGCCAGCAGTTTACCGTCGACTAGCGGGAGGATTGAGCAGTTCTTC.

The chain uses TRBV6-1 and TRBJ1-4, with TRBD1 identical over 7 bases. Germline V lookup: CDR1 MNHNS, CDR2 SASEGT. The CDR3 is 14 amino acids. The V gene end was trimmed by 5 bases and the J gene end by 5 bases; junction bases not matched to a gene: 5. CDR3 loop: CASSWDRWNEKLFF. DNA of the CDR3: TGTGCCAGCAGTTGGGACAGATGGAATGAAAAACTGTTTTTT.

The chain is built from TRBV7-2 and TRBJ2-7; D is unclear. Trimming cost V 2 bases and J 3 bases, with 5 bases left between them. Germline V CDR1 and CDR2: SGHTA, FQGNSA. This CDR3 contains 12 residues. The CDR3 sequence: CASSLIFYEQYF. DNA for the CDR3: TGTGCCAGCAGCTTAATATTCTACGAGCAGTACTTC.

The genes are TRBV7-9 and TRBJ2-5, with D maybe TRBD2 (6 bases). The assigned J gene may be wrong: the sequence end matches TRBJ2-1 better. This CDR3 is 17 amino acids long. Germline V gene lookup returns CDR1 SEHNR and CDR2 FQNEAQ (reference sequence). The CDR3 nucleotides read TGTGCCAGCAGCTTAGCGGGGGTAGCGGCACATTTGGCTGAGCAGTTCTTC. Residues: CASSLAGVAAHLAEQFF.

There are a few counts of this clonotype. The chain is built from TRBV24-1 and TRBJ1-2, with TRBD1 as a possible D gene (6 bases). The CDR3 runs 14 residues. From germline, CDR1 is KGHDR and CDR2 SFDVKD. The ends were cut back, 10 bases at V and 3 bases at J, with 17 bases in the middle. The chain's CDR3 is CATSPTGNYYGYTF. For the CDR3, the DNA is TGTGCCACGTCCCCGACAGGCAACTACTATGGCTACACCTTC.

The rearrangement uses TRBV2 and TRBJ2-7, with 8 nucleotides matching TRBD1. The better agreement between TRBJ2-5 and the DNA end casts doubt on the J call. This CDR3 has 13 residues. CDR1 is SNHLY and CDR2 is FYNNEI in the germline V gene. CDR3 sequence: CASSDGQGKTQYF. The CDR3 DNA is TGTGCCAGCAGCGACGGACAGGGAAAGACCCAGTACTTC.